The 13 T cell receptor beta chains below were found in one sample sequenced in a study of shared clonotypes between healthy human individuals (dated by TCRdb to 2020 to 2021). Library preparation was by the immunoSEQ multiplex PCR assay. TCRdb re-hosts the immuneACCESS table, in-frame sequences only. Its copies lack some clones; in the studies checked, an unresolved V gene accounts for under half of them, and the cause for the rest is not known. The sample data list 2 million to 3 million clones, and around nine tenths of these were observed just once. 0.13% to 0.15% of the sample goes to the ten largest clones. Source material: naive CD4+ T cells sorted from blood. Per the publication, the cell subset or site label means: CD45RA+ positively selected. Receptors originate from a man between 18 and 35 years old in good health.

V is TRBV6-5 and J is TRBJ1-5; 9 bases match TRBD1. The V segment lost 6 bases and the J segment 6 bases; nucleotides outside the gene matches: 3. The CDR3 extends over 13 amino acids. Germline V gives CDR1 MNHEY, CDR2 SVGAGI. The CDR3 nucleotides are TGTGCCAGCAGGAAGACAGGGGGTCAGCCCCAGCATTTT. It specifies CASRKTGGQPQHF.

The genes are TRBV2 and TRBJ1-3; 7 bases are a match to TRBD1. The junction had 2 bases not matched to a gene; V was cut back by 4 bases and J by 5 bases. Germline V gene lookup returns CDR1 SNHLY and CDR2 FYNNEI. The CDR3 is 13 residues long. The CDR3 here is CASSGDSRNTIYF. The CDR3 DNA is TGTGCCAGCAGTGGGGACAGCCGAAACACCATATATTTT.

This sequence joins TRBV5-6 and TRBJ2-1; TRBD2 matches at 8 bases. Germline lookup yields CDR1 SGHDT and CDR2 YYEEEE. There are 17 residues in the CDR3. V lost 2 bases, J lost 10 bases, and 17 bases stayed unmatched. The CDR3 sequence is CASSFNRGGGPLGEQFF. CDR3 DNA sequence: TGTGCCAGCAGCTTCAACCGGGGCGGGGGGCCCCTTGGAGAGCAGTTCTTC. Full variable domain (missing parts from reference TRBV5-6 and TRBJ2-1): DAGVTQSPTHLIKTRGQQVTLRCSPKSGHDTVSWYQQALGQGPQFIFQYYEEEERQRGNFPDRFSGHQFPNYSSELNVNALLLGDSALYLCASSFNRGGGPLGEQFFGPGTRLTVL.

The chain uses TRBV2 and TRBJ2-7; TRBD1 might be the D (6 bases). The CDR3 contains 14 residues. Trimming cost V 0 bases and J 4 bases, with 10 bases left between them. Germline V CDR1 and CDR2: SNHLY, FYNNEI. This chain's CDR3 is CASSEALQGYEQYF. Here the CDR3 DNA reads TGTGCCAGCAGTGAAGCGCTTCAGGGGTACGAGCAGTACTTC. The variable domain in full, completed from reference TRBV2 and TRBJ2-7, reads EPEVTQTPSHQVTQMGQEVILRCVPISNHLYFYWYRQILGQKVEFLVSFYNNEISEKSEIFDDQFSVERPDGSNFTLKIRSTKLEDSAMYFCASSEALQGYEQYFGPGTRLTVT.

The chain has TRBV10-1 and TRBJ2-5, with 14 bases identical to TRBD2. Germline assignment: CDR1 WNHNN and CDR2 SYGVQD (reference sequence). With 4 bases clipped from V and 1 base from J, the junction kept 8 bases outside the gene matches. The CDR3 length is 18 residues. This CDR3 reads CASSGGLAGEVGQETQYF. The CDR3 DNA reads TGCGCCAGCAGTGGGGGACTAGCGGGAGAGGTTGGCCAAGAGACCCAGTACTTC.

The J gene is TRBJ1-4, the V gene TRBV6-1, with a possible D match to TRBD1 (6 bases). The germline gives CDR1 MNHNS, CDR2 SASEGT. The CDR3 length is 17 residues. Trimming left V 4 bases short and J 2 bases short, with 17 bases between. CDR3 amino acids: CASSVGRGRSTNEKLFF. The DNA for the CDR3 is TGTGCCAGCAGTGTGGGCAGGGGAAGGTCTACTAATGAAAAACTGTTTTTT.

The chain has TRBV6-1 and TRBJ2-7, with D perhaps given as TRBD1 or TRBD2 (7 bases each). This CDR3 has 13 residues. CDR1 is MNHNS, CDR2 SASEGT, per germline. Deletions cut 6 bases from V and 5 bases from J, with 14 bases between. The CDR3 protein is CASRPGGVHEQYF. The CDR3 bases are TGTGCCAGCAGGCCAGGGGGGGTCCACGAGCAGTACTTC.

The chain joins TRBV9 to TRBJ1-2, with D possibly matching TRBD1 (5 bases). This CDR3 has 14 residues. In germline, CDR1 is SGDLS, CDR2 YYNGEE. V lost 2 bases and J lost 7, with 15 bases in between. Written as DNA, the CDR3 is TGTGCCAGCAGCGTTGATCATGGGGGGTCTGGCTACACCTTC. The encoded protein is CASSVDHGGSGYTF.

As DNA, the CDR3 is TGTGCCAGCAGCCCAGGTCGGGCAGGGGGGTTGAATGAAGCTTTCTTT. Protein product: CASSPGRAGGLNEAFF. The rearrangement joins TRBV28 to TRBJ1-1; TRBD1 matches 7 bases. V lost 6 bases and J lost 7; bases outside the gene matches: 17. The CDR3 consists of 16 residues. Germline V CDR1 and CDR2: MDHEN, SYDVKM.

With regard to this clone: This sample also contains other DNA sequences that code for the same CDR3. The chain uses TRBV4-1 and TRBJ2-5; D possibly corresponds to TRBD1 (5 bases). V lost 4 bases, J lost 5 bases, and 11 bases lay in between. Germline-derived CDR1 and CDR2 are MGHRA and YSYEKL. There are 13 residues in the CDR3. CDR3 loop: CASSLGVRETQYF. The DNA for the CDR3 is TGCGCCAGCAGCCTAGGGGTTCGGGAGACCCAGTACTTC.

As for this clone: This sample includes further DNA sequences coding for the same CDR3. The chain uses TRBV7-2 and TRBJ2-1, with D hard to call. This CDR3 has 12 amino acids. V shed 0 bases and J shed 8 bases, with 5 bases lying between them. CDR1 is SGHTA and CDR2 is FQGNSA in the germline V gene. Here the CDR3 DNA reads TGTGCCAGCAGCTTAGCGGGCTATGAGCAGTTCTTC. Its translation is CASSLAGYEQFF.

V gene TRBV2 combines with J gene TRBJ2-4; D is possibly TRBD2 (6 bases). Trimming cost V 1 base and J 1 base, with 20 bases left between them. The V gene's germline CDR1 is SNHLY and CDR2 FYNNEI. The CDR3 has 19 amino acids. This CDR3 reads CASSEVGLVWGVAKNIQYF. The CDR3 nucleotides are TGTGCCAGCAGTGAAGTAGGGCTAGTTTGGGGGGTGGCCAAAAACATTCAGTACTTC.

Worth noting for this clone: Its ends do not fully match the called genes, so a read error is possible. The CDR3 here is CASSRGLASTDTQYF. CDR3 sequence (DNA): TGTGCTAGCAGCCGGGGTTTGGCCTCCACAGATACGCAGTATTTT. V gene TRBV7-7 combines with J gene TRBJ2-3; weak D call: TRBD2 (5 bases). Germline values: CDR1 SSHAT, CDR2 FNYEAQ (reference sequence). CDR3 length: 15 residues.